The 20 T cell receptor beta chains listed next were all sequenced from one sample in a study of T cell responses to AZD1222 COVID-19 vaccine. Assay used: immunoSEQ multiplex PCR; TCRdb lists only in-frame clones, some missing. The data contain some 110,000 clones, around 86% of them singletons. The input for sequencing was peripheral blood, taken 28 days after the second dose of the MenACWY control vaccine. The receptors were gathered from an adult who received the MenACWY meningococcal vaccine as a control.

Here the CDR3 DNA reads TGTGCCAGCAGTTTAAGGGGGAACCAGCCCCAGCATTTT. Protein: CASSLRGNQPQHF. J is TRBJ1-5 and V is TRBV27, with D perhaps matching TRBD1 (6 bases). The CDR3 totals 13 residues. Trimming cost V 2 bases and J 7 bases, with 9 bases left between them. Per the germline V gene, CDR1 is MNHEY and CDR2 is SMNVEV (reference sequence).

This sequence joins TRBV28 and TRBJ1-5; a weak D match, TRBD1 (5 bases). In germline, CDR1 is MDHEN, CDR2 SYDVKM. The V end was cut by 5 bases, the J end by 3 bases, with 17 bases between. The CDR3 is 16 residues long. DNA of the CDR3: TGTGCCAGCAGTCCCCTGAAAAGGGGTTTCAATCAGCCCCAGCATTTT. It is translated as CASSPLKRGFNQPQHF.

V and J are TRBV28 and TRBJ2-7, with D possibly TRBD1 on 6 matching bases. The CDR3 consists of 15 residues. Germline CDR1 is MDHEN and CDR2 is SYDVKM. V lost 5 bases to trimming and J lost 4 bases, with 18 bases between them. The CDR3 spells CASSPTGTPKYEQYF. CDR3 DNA: TGTGCCAGCAGTCCCACCGGGACACCAAAATACGAGCAGTACTTC.

J is TRBJ1-6 and V is TRBV5-5; 8 nucleotides agree with TRBD1. CDR1 is SGHKS and CDR2 is YYEKEE in the germline V gene (reference sequence). CDR3 size: 17 residues. After removal of 0 bases from V and 8 bases from J, the junction contained 10 bases not matched to a gene. The CDR3 nucleotides read TGTGCCAGCAGCTTGGATATTTATGGGACAGGATATTCACCCCTCCACTTT. Translation gives CASSLDIYGTGYSPLHF.

V gene TRBV27 combines with J gene TRBJ1-2, with D possibly matching TRBD1 (5 bases). The CDR3 consists of 14 residues. Germline values: CDR1 MNHEY, CDR2 SMNVEV (reference sequence). The V gene lost 6 bases and the J gene lost 2 bases, with 13 bases spanning the gap. The chain's CDR3 is CASRSPGYNYGYTF. CDR3 sequence (DNA): TGTGCCAGCAGGAGCCCAGGGTACAACTATGGCTACACCTTC.

The chain links TRBV24-1 to TRBJ1-1; tentative D call: TRBD1 (6 bases). Germline V lookup: CDR1 KGHDR, CDR2 SFDVKD. This CDR3 has 12 amino acids. Trimming cost V 7 bases and J 8 bases, with 13 bases left between them. The CDR3 loop reads CATRDSLSEAFF. CDR3 DNA sequence: TGTGCCACCAGGGACAGCCTTTCGGAAGCTTTCTTT.

The DNA for the CDR3 is TGCAGCGTTGGGCCTCTAGGACAGGTTTACAATGAGCAGTTCTTC. Translation gives CSVGPLGQVYNEQFF. The genes are TRBV29-1 and TRBJ2-1, with TRBD1 matching 7 bases. Germline V gene sequence: CDR1 SQVTM, CDR2 ANQGSEA. The CDR3 covers 15 residues. J was trimmed by 4 bases and V by 4 bases; bases with no gene match: 10.

This clone was detected once. The V gene is TRBV5-8, the J gene TRBJ1-4, with 9 bases that match TRBD1. The germline V gene has CDR1 SGHTS and CDR2 YDEGEE. Losses at the gene ends were 0 bases for V and 0 bases for J; bases not matched to a gene: 9. CDR3 length equals 19 residues. CDR3 bases: TGTGCCAGCAGCTTGGGCTCTCGGACAGGGGTCCCAACTAATGAAAAACTGTTTTTT. This translates into CASSLGSRTGVPTNEKLFF.

This clone occurred once. The chain combines TRBV28 with TRBJ1-2; D call uncertain. Germline V gene sequence: CDR1 MDHEN, CDR2 SYDVKM. This CDR3 has 13 amino acids. Trimming pared 2 bases from V and 5 bases from J, leaving 9 bases between. The CDR3 region has the DNA TGTGCCAGCAGTTTAAAGATAGCTTATGGCTACACCTTC. As protein: CASSLKIAYGYTF.

This chain uses TRBV18 with TRBJ1-2; 7 nucleotides match TRBD1. Unmatched junction bases numbered 10, after V lost 6 bases and J lost 3 bases. Germline CDR1 is KGHSH and CDR2 is LQKENI. The CDR3 is 15 residues long. As DNA, the CDR3 is TGTGCCAGCTCCGCGCCGGGCAGGGGGGACTATGGCTACACCTTC. Translating it yields CASSAPGRGDYGYTF.

This chain links TRBV6-5 with TRBJ1-2; 7 positions match TRBD1. With V trimmed by 8 bases and J by 7 bases, 7 bases remained unmatched. The germline V gene has CDR1 MNHEY and CDR2 SVGAGI. The CDR3 totals 12 residues. The CDR3 nucleotides are TGTGCCAGCCGGCAGGGGGGTGGTGGCTACACCTTC. Translation gives CASRQGGGGYTF.

The chain couples TRBV2 to TRBJ2-7, with 7 bases matching TRBD1. The CDR3 runs 12 residues. The germline gives CDR1 SNHLY, CDR2 FYNNEI. The ends lost 8 bases at V and 4 bases at J; junction bases unmatched: 5. CDR3: CASWDSAYEQYF. For the CDR3, the DNA is TGTGCCAGCTGGGACAGCGCGTACGAGCAGTACTTC.

The V gene is TRBV4-3, the J gene TRBJ2-2; no clear D gene. The V and J ends lost 4 bases and 6 bases respectively, with 12 bases between them. This CDR3 is 14 amino acids long. Germline CDR1 and CDR2: LGHNA and YSLEER. The CDR3, as DNA: TGCGCCAGCAGCCCCTTATATAAGTCCGGGGAGCTGTTTTTT. Translation gives CASSPLYKSGELFF.

The chain carries TRBV7-2 and TRBJ2-7; D is possibly TRBD1 (6 bases). Trimming removed 8 bases from V and 0 bases from J, with 8 bases in between. Germline lookup yields CDR1 SGHTA and CDR2 FQGNSA. This CDR3 spans 12 amino acids. Written as DNA, the CDR3 is TGTGCCAGCGGACAGTTCTCCTACGAGCAGTACTTC. Translation gives CASGQFSYEQYF.

V and J are TRBV5-1 and TRBJ1-3; 7 bases fit TRBD1. With 4 bases clipped from V and 6 bases from J, the junction kept 7 bases outside the gene matches. The CDR3 length is 14 residues. Germline V gives CDR1 SGHRS, CDR2 YFSETQ. The CDR3 DNA follows: TGCGCCAGCAGCCCCTCAGGGGGGGAAAACACCATATATTTT. As protein: CASSPSGGENTIYF.

The gene calls are TRBV6-5 and TRBJ1-2; 7 nucleotides align to TRBD1. Trimming at V came to 7 bases and at J to 5 bases, leaving 7 bases not matched to a gene. The CDR3 contains 13 residues. Germline CDR1 reads MNHEY; CDR2 reads SVGAGI. The CDR3 DNA reads TGTGCCAGCACCCTGGTGACAGGGTATGGCTACACCTTC. It specifies CASTLVTGYGYTF.

This chain links TRBV7-2 with TRBJ2-2; D gene unclear. Trimming pared 0 bases from V and 4 bases from J, leaving 9 bases between. From germline, CDR1 is SGHTA and CDR2 FQGNSA. CDR3 size: 15 residues. The CDR3 reads CASSLAPGSTGELFF. CDR3 bases: TGTGCCAGCAGCTTAGCTCCGGGTTCCACCGGGGAGCTGTTTTTT. The variable domain in full, completed from reference TRBV7-2 and TRBJ2-2, reads GAGVSQSPSNKVTEKGKDVELRCDPISGHTALYWYRQSLGQGLEFLIYFQGNSAPDKSGLPSDRFSAERTGGSVSTLTIQRTQQEDSAVYLCASSLAPGSTGELFFGEGSRLTVL.

This clone was counted between two and nine times. This sequence joins TRBV10-3 and TRBJ2-1; no clear D. The CDR3 is made up of 17 amino acids. CDR1 is ENHRY and CDR2 is SYGVKD in the germline V gene. Trimming cost V 0 bases and J 0 bases, with 12 bases left between them. The CDR3 spells CAISESPRRSSYNEQFF. The CDR3 bases are TGTGCCATCAGTGAGTCGCCCCGAAGGAGCTCCTACAATGAGCAGTTCTTC.

This clone was seen a handful of times. This chain joins TRBV2 and TRBJ2-7; D may correspond to TRBD1 or TRBD2 (5 bases each). CDR3 length: 16 amino acids. V lost 3 bases to trimming and J lost 1 base, with 16 bases between them. CDR1 is SNHLY, CDR2 FYNNEI, per germline. This CDR3 reads CASSDSGRRGSYEQYF. In nucleotides, the CDR3 is TGTGCCAGCAGTGACTCGGGACGGCGAGGGTCCTACGAGCAGTACTTC.

The chain recombines TRBV7-9 with TRBJ1-3, with D uncertain. There are 17 residues in the CDR3. Trimming took off 1 base at V and 0 bases at J, with 13 bases between the two ends. In germline, CDR1 is SEHNR, CDR2 FQNEAQ (reference sequence). The CDR3 sequence is CASSLDRPSSSGNTIYF. The CDR3 nucleotides read TGTGCCAGCAGCTTAGACCGGCCGTCTAGCTCTGGAAACACCATATATTTT.